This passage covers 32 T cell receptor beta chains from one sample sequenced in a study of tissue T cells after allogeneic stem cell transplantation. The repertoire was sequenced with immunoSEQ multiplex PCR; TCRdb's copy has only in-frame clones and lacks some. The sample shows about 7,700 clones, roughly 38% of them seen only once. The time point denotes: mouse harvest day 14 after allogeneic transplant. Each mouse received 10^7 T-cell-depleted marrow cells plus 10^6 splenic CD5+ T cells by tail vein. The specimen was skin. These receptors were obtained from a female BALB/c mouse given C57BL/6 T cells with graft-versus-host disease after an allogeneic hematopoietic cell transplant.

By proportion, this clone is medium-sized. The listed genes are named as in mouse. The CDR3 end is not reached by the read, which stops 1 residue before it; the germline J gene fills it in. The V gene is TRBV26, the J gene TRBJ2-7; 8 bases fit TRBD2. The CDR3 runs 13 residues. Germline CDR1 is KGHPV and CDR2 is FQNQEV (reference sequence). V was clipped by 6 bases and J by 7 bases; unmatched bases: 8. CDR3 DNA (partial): TGTGCCAGCAGCCGCGACTGGGGTGGGGAACAGTAC. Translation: CASSRDWGGEQY. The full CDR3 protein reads CASSRDWGGEQYF.

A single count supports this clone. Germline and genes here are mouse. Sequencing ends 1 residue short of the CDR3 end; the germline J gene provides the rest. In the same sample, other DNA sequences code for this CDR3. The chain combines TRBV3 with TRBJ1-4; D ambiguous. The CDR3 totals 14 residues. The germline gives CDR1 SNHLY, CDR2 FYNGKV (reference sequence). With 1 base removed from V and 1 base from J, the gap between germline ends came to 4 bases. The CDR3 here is CASSLDNSNERLFF. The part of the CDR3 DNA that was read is TGTGCCAGCAGCTTAGACAATTCCAACGAAAGATTATTT. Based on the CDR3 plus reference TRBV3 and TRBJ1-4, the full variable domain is GPKVLQIPSHQIIDMGQMVTLNCDPVSNHLYFYWYKQILGQQMEFLVNFYNGKVMEKSKLFKDQFSVERPDGSYFTLKIQPTALEDSAVYFCASSLDNSNERLFFGHGTKLSVL.

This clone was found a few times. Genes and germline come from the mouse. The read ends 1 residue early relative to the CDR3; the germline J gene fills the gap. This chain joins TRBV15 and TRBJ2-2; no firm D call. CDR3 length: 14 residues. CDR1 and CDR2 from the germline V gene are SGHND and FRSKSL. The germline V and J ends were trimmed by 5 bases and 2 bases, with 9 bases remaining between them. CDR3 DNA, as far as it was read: TGTGCCAGCAGTCGGGGAGGGAACACCGGGCAGCTCTAC. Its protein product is CASSRGGNTGQLY. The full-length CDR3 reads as CASSRGGNTGQLYF.

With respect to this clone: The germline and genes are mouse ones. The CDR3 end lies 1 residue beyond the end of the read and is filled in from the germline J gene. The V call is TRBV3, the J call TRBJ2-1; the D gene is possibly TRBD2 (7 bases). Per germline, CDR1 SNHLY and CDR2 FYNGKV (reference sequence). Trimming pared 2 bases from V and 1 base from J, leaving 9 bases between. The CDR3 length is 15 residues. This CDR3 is CASSLRGGNYAEQFF. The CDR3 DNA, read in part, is TGTGCCAGCAGCTTAAGGGGGGGGAACTATGCTGAGCAGTTC.

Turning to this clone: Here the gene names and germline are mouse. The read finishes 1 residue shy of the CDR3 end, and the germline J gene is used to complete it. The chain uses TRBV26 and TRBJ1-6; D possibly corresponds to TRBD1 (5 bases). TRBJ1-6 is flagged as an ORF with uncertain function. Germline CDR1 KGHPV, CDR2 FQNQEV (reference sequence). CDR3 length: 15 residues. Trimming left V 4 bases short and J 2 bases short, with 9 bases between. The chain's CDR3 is CASSRGAAYNSPLYF. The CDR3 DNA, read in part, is TGTGCCAGCAGTCGCGGGGCGGCCTATAATTCGCCCCTCTAC.

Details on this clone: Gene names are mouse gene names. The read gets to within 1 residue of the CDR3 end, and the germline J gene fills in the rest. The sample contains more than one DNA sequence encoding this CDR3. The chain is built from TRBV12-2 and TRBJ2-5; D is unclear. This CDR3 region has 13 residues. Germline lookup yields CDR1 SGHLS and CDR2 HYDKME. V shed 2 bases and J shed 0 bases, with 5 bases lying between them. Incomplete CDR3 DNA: TGTGCCAGCTCTCGGCAGAACCAAGACACCCAGTAC. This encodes CASSRQNQDTQY. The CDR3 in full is CASSRQNQDTQYF.

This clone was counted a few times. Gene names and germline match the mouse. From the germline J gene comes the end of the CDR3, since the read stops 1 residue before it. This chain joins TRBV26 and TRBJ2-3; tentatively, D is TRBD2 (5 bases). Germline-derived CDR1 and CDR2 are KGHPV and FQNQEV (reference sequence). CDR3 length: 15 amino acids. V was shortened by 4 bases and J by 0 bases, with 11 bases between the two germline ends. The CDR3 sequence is CASSHNWFSAETLYF. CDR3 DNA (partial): TGTGCCAGCAGTCACAACTGGTTTAGTGCAGAAACGCTGTAT. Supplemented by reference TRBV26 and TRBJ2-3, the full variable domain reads NSKVIQTPRYLVKGQGQKAKMRCIPEKGHPVVFWYQQNKNNEFKFLINFQNQEVLQQIDMTEKRFSAECPSNSPCSLEIQSSEAGDSALYLCASSHNWFSAETLYFGSGTRLTVL.

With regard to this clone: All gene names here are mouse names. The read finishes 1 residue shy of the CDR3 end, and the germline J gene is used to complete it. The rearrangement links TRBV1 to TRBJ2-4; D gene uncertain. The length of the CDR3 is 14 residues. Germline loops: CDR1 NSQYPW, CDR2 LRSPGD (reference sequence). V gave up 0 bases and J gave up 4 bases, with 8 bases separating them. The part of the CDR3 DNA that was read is TGCACCTGCAGTGCAGACGCTGGAGAAAACACCTTGTAC. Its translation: CTCSADAGENTLY. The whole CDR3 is CTCSADAGENTLYF.

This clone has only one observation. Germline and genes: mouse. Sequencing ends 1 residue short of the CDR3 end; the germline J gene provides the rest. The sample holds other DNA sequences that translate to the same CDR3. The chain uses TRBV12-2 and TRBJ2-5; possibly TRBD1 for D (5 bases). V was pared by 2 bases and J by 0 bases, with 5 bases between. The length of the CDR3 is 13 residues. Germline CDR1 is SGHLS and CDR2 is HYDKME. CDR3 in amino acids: CASSRQNQDTQYF. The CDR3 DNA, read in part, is TGTGCCAGCTCTCGACAGAACCAAGACACCCAGTAC.

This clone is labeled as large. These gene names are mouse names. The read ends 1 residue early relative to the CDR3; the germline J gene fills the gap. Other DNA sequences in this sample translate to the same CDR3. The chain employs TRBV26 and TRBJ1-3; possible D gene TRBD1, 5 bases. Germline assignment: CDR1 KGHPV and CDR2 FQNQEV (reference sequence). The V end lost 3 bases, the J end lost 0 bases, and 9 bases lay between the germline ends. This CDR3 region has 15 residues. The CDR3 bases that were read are TGTGCCAGCAGTCTTGGGGGTAATTCTGGAAATACGCTCTAT. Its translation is CASSLGGNSGNTLY. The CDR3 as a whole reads CASSLGGNSGNTLYF.

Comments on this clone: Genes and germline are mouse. CDR3 DNA (partial): TGCTCCAGCAGTCAAGGGGACTGGGGCCATACCGGGCAGCTCTAC. It translates to CSSSQGDWGHTGQLY. The whole CDR3 protein reads CSSSQGDWGHTGQLYF. The V and J genes are TRBV23 and TRBJ2-2; the table's D call, TRBD2, has no DNA check behind it. The read stops 1 residue short of the end of the CDR3; the missing end is completed from the germline J gene. Germline V gene lookup returns CDR1 KGHTA and CDR2 FQNQQP. The CDR3 length is 16 residues.

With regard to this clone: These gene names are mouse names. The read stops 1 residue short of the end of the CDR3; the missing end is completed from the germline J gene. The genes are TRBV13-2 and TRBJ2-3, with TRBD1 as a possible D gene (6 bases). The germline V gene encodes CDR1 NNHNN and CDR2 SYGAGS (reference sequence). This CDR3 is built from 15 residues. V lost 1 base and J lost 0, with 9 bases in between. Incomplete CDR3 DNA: TGTGCCAGCGGTGATCAGGACAGTAGTGCAGAAACGCTGTAT. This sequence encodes CASGDQDSSAETLY. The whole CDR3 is CASGDQDSSAETLYF.

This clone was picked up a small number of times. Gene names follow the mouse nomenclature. CDR3 protein: CASSISTVYAEQFF. The CDR3 bases that were read are TGTGCCAGCAGTATATCCACAGTCTATGCTGAGCAGTTC. This chain joins TRBV26 and TRBJ2-1; no definite D call. The missing CDR3 end, 1 residue past where the read stops, is filled in from the germline J gene. The CDR3 extends over 14 amino acids. Trimming removed 5 bases from V and 3 bases from J, with 11 bases in between. Per germline, CDR1 KGHPV and CDR2 FQNQEV (reference sequence).

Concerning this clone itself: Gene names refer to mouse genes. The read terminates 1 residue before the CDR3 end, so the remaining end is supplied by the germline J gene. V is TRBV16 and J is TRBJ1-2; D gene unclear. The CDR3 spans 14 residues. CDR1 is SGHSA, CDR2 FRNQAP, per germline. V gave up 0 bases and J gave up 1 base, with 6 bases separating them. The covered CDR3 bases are TGTGCAAGCAGCTTAGACGGCAGAAACTCCGACTACACC. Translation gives CASSLDGRNSDYT. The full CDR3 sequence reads CASSLDGRNSDYTF.

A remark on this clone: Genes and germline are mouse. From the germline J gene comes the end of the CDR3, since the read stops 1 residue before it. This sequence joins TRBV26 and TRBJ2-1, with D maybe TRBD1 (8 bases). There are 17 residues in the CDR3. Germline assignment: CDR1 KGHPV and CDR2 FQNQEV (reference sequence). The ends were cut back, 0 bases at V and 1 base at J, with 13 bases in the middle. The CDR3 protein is CASSLSHRGGNYAEQFF. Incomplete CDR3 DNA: TGTGCCAGCAGTCTGTCCCACAGGGGGGGGAACTATGCTGAGCAGTTC. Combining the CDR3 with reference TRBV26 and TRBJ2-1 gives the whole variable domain NSKVIQTPRYLVKGQGQKAKMRCIPEKGHPVVFWYQQNKNNEFKFLINFQNQEVLQQIDMTEKRFSAECPSNSPCSLEIQSSEAGDSALYLCASSLSHRGGNYAEQFFGPGTRLTVL.

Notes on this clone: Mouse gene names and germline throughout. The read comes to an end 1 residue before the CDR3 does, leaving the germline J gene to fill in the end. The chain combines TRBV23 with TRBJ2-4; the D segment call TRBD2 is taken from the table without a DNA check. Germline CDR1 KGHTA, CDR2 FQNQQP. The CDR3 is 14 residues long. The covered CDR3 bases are TGCTCCAGCAGTCAGGGGGGCCGGGGAAACACCTTGTAC. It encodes CSSSQGGRGNTLY. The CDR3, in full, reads CSSSQGGRGNTLYF. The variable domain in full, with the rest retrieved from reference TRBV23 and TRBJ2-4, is DAAVTQKPRYLIKMKGQEAEMKCIPEKGHTAVFWYQQKQSKELKFLIYFQNQQPLDQIDMVKERFSAVCPSSSLCSLGIRTCEAEDSALYLCSSSQGGRGNTLYFGAGTRLSVL.

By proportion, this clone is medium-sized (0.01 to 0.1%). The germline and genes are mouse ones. The CDR3: CASSRYAEQFF. CDR3 DNA (partial): TGTGCCAGCAGTCGCTATGCTGAGCAGTTC. The chain recombines TRBV13-1 with TRBJ2-1, with no clear D. Read coverage stops 1 residue before the CDR3 terminus; the germline J gene supplies the remainder. The CDR3 is 11 residues long. Trimming took 4 bases from V and 3 from J, leaving 2 bases between them. Per the germline V gene, CDR1 is NSHNY and CDR2 is SYGAGN.

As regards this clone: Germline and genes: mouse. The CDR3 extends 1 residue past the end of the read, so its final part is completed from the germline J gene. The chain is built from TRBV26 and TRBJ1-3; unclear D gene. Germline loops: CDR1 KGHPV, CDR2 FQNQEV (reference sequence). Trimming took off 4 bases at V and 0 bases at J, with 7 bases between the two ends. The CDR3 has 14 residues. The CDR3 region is CASSHSNSGNTLYF. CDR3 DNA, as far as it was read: TGTGCCAGCAGTCACAGCAATTCTGGAAATACGCTCTAT.

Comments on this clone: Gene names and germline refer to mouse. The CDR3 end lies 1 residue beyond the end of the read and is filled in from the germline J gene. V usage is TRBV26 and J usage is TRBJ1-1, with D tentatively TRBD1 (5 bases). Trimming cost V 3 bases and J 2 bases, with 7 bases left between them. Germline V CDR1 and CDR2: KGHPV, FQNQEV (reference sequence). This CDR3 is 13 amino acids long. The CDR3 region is CASSLRVNTEVFF. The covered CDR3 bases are TGTGCCAGCAGTCTCAGGGTTAACACAGAAGTCTTC.

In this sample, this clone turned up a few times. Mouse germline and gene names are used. This chain's CDR3 is CASRNWGGQDTQYF. CDR3 bases read: TGTGCCAGCAGAAACTGGGGGGGGCAAGACACCCAGTAC. The chain is built from TRBV19 and TRBJ2-5; TRBD2 aligns across 10 bases. The read stops 1 residue short of the end of the CDR3; the missing end is completed from the germline J gene. Germline V gene sequence: CDR1 FNHDT, CDR2 SITEND (reference sequence). The ends lost 5 bases at V and 3 bases at J; junction bases unmatched: 3. There are 14 residues in the CDR3.

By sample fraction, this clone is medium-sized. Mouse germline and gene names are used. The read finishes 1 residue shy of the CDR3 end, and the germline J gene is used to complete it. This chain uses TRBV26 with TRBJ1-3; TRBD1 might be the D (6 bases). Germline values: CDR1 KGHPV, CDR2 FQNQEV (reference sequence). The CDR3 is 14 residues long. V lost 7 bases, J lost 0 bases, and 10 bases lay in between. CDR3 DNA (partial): TGTGCCAGCACCCTGACAGGTTCTGGAAATACGCTCTAT. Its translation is CASTLTGSGNTLY. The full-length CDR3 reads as CASTLTGSGNTLYF.

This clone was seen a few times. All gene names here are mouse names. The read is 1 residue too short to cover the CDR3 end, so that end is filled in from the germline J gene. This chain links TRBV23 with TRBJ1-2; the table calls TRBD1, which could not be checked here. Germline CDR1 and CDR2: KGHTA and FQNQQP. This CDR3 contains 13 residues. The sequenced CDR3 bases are TGCTCCAGTTCCGGGACAGCAAACTCCGACTACACC. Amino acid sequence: CSSSGTANSDYT. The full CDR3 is CSSSGTANSDYTF.

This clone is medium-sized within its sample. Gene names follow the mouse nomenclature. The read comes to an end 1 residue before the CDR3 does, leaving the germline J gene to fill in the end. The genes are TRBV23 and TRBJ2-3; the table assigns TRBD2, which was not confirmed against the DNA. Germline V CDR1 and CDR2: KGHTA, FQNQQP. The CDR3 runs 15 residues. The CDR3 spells CSSSGLGPSAETLYF. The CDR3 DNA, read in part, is TGCTCCAGCAGTGGACTGGGCCCTAGTGCAGAAACGCTGTAT.

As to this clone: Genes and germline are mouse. The CDR3 DNA, read in part, is TGCTCCAGCAGTCAAAACAGGGCCGAAAGATTATTT. This encodes CSSSQNRAERLF. The CDR3 in its entirety is CSSSQNRAERLFF. V usage is TRBV23 and J usage is TRBJ1-4; TRBD1 is the table's D call and was not checked against the DNA. The read ends 1 residue early relative to the CDR3; the germline J gene fills the gap. Germline V gene data show CDR1 as KGHTA and CDR2 as FQNQQP. This CDR3 contains 13 residues.

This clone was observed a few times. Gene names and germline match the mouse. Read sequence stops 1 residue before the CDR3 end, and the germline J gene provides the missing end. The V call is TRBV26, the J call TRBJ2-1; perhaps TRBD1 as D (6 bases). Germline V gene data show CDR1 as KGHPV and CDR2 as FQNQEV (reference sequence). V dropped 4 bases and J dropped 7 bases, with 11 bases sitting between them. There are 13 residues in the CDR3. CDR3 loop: CASSHRAGAEQFF. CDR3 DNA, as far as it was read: TGTGCCAGCAGTCACAGGGCGGGGGCTGAGCAGTTC.

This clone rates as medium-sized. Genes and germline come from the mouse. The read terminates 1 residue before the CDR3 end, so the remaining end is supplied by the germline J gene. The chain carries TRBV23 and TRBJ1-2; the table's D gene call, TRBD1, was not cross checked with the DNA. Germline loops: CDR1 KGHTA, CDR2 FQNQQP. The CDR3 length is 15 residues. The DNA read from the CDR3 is TGCTCCAGCAGTGAACAGGGGGCTCTAAACTCCGACTACACC. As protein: CSSSEQGALNSDYT. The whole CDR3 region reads CSSSEQGALNSDYTF.

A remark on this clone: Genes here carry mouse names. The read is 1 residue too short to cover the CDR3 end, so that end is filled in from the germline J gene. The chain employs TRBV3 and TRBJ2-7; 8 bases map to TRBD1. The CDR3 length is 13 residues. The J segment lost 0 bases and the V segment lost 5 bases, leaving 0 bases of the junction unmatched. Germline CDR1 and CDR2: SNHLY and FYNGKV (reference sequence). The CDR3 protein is CASSTGGSYEQYF. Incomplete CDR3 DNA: TGTGCCAGCAGCACAGGGGGCTCCTATGAACAGTAC.

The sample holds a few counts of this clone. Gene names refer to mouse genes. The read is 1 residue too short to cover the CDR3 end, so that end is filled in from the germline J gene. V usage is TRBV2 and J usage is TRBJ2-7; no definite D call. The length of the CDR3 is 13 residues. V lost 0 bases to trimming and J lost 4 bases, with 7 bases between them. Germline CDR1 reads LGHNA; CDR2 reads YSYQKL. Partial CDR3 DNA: TGTGCCAGCAGCCAAGAGCCGGGGTATGAACAGTAC. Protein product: CASSQEPGYEQY. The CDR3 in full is CASSQEPGYEQYF.

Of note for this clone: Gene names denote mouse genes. The sequenced CDR3 bases are TGTGCCAGCAGTCTGTTGGACGGGGGGGGACCCAACGAAAGATTATTT. As protein: CASSLLDGGGPNERLF. The entire CDR3 sequence reads CASSLLDGGGPNERLFF. The J gene is TRBJ1-4, the V gene TRBV24; a weak D match, TRBD1 (5 bases). The sequenced fragment ends 1 residue before the CDR3 boundary, so the rest is inferred from the germline J gene. The V gene's germline CDR1 is KGHTA and CDR2 FRNEEI. The CDR3 runs to 17 residues. Trimming took off 1 base at V and 3 bases at J, with 15 bases between the two ends.

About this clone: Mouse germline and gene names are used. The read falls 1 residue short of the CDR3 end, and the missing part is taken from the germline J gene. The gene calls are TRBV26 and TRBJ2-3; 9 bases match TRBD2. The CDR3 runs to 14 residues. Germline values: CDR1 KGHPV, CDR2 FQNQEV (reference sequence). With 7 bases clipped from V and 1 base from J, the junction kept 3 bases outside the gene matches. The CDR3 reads CASNRDWGAETLYF. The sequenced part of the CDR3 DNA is TGTGCCAGCAACCGGGACTGGGGTGCAGAAACGCTGTAT. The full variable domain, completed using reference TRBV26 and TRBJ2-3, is NSKVIQTPRYLVKGQGQKAKMRCIPEKGHPVVFWYQQNKNNEFKFLINFQNQEVLQQIDMTEKRFSAECPSNSPCSLEIQSSEAGDSALYLCASNRDWGAETLYFGSGTRLTVL.

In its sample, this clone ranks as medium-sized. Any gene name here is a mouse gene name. The CDR3 bases that were read are TGTGCCAGCAGTGATGCATCACCGGATAATTCGCCCCTCTAC. This codes for CASSDASPDNSPLY. The whole CDR3 sequence reads CASSDASPDNSPLYF. This sequence joins TRBV13-3 and TRBJ1-6; D ambiguous. The read halts 1 residue ahead of the CDR3 end, with the missing end drawn from the germline J gene. TRBJ1-6 is reported as an ORF; its role is uncertain. V lost 0 bases, J lost 5 bases, and 9 bases lay in between. The CDR3 totals 15 residues. Per germline, CDR1 NNHDY and CDR2 SYVADS.

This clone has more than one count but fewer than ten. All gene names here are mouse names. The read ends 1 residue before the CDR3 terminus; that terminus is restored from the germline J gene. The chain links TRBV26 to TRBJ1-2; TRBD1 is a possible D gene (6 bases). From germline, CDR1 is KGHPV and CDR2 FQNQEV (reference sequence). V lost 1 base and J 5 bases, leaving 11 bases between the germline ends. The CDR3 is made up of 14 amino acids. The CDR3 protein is CASSLLTGRSDYTF. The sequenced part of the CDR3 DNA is TGTGCCAGCAGTCTGTTGACAGGACGGTCCGACTACACC.